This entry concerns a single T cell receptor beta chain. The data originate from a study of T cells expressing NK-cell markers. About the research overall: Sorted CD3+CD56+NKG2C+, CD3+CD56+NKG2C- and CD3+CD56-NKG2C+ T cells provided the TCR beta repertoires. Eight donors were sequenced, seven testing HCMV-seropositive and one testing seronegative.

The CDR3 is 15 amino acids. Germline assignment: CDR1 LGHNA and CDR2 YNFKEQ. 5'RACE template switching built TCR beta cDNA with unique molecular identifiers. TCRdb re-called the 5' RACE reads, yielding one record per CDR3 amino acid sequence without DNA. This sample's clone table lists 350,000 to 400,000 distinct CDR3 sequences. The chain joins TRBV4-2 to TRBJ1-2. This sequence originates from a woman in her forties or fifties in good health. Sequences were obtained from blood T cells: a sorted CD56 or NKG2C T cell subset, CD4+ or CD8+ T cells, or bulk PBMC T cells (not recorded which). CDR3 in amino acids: CASSQDLPEGYGYTF.